A single TCR beta chain is shown here with its context. The trim removed 6 bases at V and 2 bases at J, leaving 4 bases unmatched. Germline CDR1 is LNHDA and CDR2 is SQIVND (reference sequence). CDR3 length: 15 residues. The record originates from a study of PD-L1 blockade in urothelial cancer. On the study more broadly: Researchers looked at the blood 3 weeks (second dose) and 6 weeks after treatment began.

Using immunoSEQ multiplex PCR, the repertoire was profiled, and TCRdb retains in-frame clones only, with some absent. The sample carries tens of thousands of clones, around 90% recorded once. It was locally advanced or metastatic urothelial carcinoma that patients had. The study collected 1 to 8 samples per patient, pretreatment and on-treatment. This material consisted of PBMCs, taken around atezolizumab (anti-PD-L1) treatment. The sequence was collected from a woman in her sixties or seventies with urothelial cancer. V gene TRBV19 combines with J gene TRBJ1-5, with 10 nucleotides matching TRBD1. The chain's CDR3 is CASRTTGGGNQPQHF. As DNA, the CDR3 is TGTGCCAGTAGGACGACAGGGGGCGGCAATCAGCCCCAGCATTTT.